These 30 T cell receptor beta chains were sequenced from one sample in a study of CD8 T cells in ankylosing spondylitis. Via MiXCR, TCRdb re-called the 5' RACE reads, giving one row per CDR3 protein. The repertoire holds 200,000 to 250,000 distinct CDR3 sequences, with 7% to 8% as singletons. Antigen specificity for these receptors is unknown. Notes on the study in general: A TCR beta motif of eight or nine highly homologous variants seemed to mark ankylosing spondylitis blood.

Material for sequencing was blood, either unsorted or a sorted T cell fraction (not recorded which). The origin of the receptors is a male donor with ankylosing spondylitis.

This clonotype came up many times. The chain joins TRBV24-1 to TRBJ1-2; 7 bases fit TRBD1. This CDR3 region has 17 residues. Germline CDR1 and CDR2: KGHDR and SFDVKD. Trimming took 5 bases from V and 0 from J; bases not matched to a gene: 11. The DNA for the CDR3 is TGTGCCACCAGTGGGGGTTTTGGGACAGCCGCTAACTATGGCTACACCTTC. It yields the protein CATSGGFGTAANYGYTF.

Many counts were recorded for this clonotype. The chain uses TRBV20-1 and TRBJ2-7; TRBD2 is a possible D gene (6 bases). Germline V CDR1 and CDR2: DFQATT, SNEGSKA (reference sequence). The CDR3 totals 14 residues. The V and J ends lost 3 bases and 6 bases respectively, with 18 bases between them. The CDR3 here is CSARGLEGSSEQYF. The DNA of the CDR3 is TGCAGTGCTAGGGGTTTGGAGGGATCGAGCGAGCAGTACTTC.

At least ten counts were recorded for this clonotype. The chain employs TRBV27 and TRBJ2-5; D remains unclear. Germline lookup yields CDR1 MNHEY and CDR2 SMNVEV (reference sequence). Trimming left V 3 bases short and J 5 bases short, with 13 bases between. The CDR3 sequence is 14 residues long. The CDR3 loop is CASSFGSARETQYF. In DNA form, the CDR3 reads TGTGCCAGCAGTTTTGGTAGTGCTCGGGAGACCCAGTACTTC.

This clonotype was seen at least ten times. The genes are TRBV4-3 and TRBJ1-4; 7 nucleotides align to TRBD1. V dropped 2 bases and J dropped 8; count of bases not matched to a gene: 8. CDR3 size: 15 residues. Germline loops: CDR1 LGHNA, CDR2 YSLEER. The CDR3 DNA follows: TGCGCCAGCAGCCAAATTACAGGGGAAAAGGAAAAACTGTTTTTT. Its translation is CASSQITGEKEKLFF.

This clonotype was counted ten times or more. The CDR3 DNA follows: TGTGCCAGCAGTTCGGCCCGGGAGCAGTACTTC. As protein: CASSSAREQYF. The gene calls are TRBV27 and TRBJ2-7; D is ambiguous. Trimming pared 4 bases from V and 7 bases from J, leaving 8 bases between. CDR3 length: 11 residues. Germline V gene sequence: CDR1 MNHEY, CDR2 SMNVEV (reference sequence).

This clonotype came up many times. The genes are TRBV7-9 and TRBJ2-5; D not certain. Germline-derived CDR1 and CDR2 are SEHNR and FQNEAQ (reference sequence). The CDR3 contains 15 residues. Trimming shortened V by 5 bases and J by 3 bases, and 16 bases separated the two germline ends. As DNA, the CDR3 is TGTGCCAGCAGCCCCTGGGCTTCACCAGAAGAGACCCAGTACTTC. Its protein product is CASSPWASPEETQYF.

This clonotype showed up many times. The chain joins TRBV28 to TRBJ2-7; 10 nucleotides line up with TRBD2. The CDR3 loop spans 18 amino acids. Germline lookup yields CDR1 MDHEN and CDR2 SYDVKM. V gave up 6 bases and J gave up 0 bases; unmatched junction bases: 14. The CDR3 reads CASSPVVAGGRFSYEQYF. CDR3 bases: TGTGCCAGCAGCCCTGTGGTAGCGGGAGGACGGTTCTCCTACGAGCAGTACTTC.

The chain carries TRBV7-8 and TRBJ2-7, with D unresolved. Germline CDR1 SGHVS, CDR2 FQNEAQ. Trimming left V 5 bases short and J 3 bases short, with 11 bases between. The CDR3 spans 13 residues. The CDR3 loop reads CASSPDMGYEQYF. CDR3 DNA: TGTGCCAGCAGCCCCGACATGGGCTACGAGCAGTACTTC.

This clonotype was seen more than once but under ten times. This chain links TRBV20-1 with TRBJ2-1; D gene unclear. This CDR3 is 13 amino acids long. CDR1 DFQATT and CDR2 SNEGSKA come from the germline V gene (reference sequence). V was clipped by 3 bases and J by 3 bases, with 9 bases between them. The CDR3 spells CSASLMDYNEQFF. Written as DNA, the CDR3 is TGCAGTGCTAGTTTGATGGACTACAATGAGCAGTTCTTC.

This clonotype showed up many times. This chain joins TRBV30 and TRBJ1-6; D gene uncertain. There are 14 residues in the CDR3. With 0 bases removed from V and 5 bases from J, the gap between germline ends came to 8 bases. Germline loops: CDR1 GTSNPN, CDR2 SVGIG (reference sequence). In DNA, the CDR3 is TGTGCCTGGAGTGTACAGAGAAATAATTCACCCCTCCACTTT. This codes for CAWSVQRNNSPLHF.

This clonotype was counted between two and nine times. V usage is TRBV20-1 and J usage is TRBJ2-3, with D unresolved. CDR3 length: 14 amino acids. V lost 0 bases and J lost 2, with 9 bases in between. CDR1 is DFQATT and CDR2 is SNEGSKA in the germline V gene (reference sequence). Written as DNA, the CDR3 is TGCAGTGCTAGAGATCGGCTATACACAGATACGCAGTATTTT. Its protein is CSARDRLYTDTQYF.

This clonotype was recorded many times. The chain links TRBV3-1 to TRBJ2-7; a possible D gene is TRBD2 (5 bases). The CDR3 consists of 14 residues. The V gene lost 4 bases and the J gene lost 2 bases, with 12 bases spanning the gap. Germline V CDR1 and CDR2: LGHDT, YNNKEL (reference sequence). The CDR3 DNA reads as TGTGCCAGCAGCCTTAGAGGGTCCCCCTACGAGCAGTACTTC. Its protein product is CASSLRGSPYEQYF.

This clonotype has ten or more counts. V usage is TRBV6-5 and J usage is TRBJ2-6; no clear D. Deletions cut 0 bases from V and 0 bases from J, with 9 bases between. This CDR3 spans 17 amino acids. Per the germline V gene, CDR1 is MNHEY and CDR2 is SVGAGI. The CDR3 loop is CASSYSIASSGANVLTF. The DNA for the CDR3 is TGTGCCAGCAGTTACTCGATTGCGAGCTCTGGGGCCAACGTCCTGACTTTC.

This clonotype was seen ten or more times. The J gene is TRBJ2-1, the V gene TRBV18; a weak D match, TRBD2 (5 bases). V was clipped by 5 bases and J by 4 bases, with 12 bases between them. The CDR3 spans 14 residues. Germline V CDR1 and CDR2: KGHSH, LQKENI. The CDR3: CASSSLEGYNEQFF. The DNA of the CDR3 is TGTGCCAGCTCATCACTAGAAGGATACAATGAGCAGTTCTTC.

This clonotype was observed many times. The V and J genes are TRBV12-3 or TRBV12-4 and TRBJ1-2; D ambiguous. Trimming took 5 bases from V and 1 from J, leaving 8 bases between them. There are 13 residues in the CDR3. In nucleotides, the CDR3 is TGTGCCAGCAGTCCACAGTTTAACTATGGCTACACCTTC. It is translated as CASSPQFNYGYTF.

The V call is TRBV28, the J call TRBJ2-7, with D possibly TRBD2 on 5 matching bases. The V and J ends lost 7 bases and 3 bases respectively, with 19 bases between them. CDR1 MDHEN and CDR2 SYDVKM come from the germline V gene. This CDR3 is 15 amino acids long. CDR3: CASTSPRDENYEQYF. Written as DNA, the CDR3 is TGTGCCAGCACCTCCCCCCGGGATGAAAACTACGAGCAGTACTTC.

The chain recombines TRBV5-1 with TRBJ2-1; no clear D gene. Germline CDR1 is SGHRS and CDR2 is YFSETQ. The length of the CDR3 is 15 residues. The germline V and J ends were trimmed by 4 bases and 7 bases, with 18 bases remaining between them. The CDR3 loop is CASSTTGPSWNEQFF. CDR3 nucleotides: TGCGCCAGCAGCACTACCGGGCCCAGCTGGAATGAGCAGTTCTTC.

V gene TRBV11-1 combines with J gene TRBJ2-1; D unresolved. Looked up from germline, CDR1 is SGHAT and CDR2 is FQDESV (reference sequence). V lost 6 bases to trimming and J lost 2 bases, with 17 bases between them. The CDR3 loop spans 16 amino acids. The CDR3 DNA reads TGTGCCAGCAGGTCCCTGGTAGGGTTACCCTACAATGAGCAGTTCTTC. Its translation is CASRSLVGLPYNEQFF. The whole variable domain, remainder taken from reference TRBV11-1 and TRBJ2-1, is EAEVAQSPRYKITEKSQAVAFWCDPISGHATLYWYRQILGQGPELLVQFQDESVVDDSQLPKDRFSAERLKGVDSTLKIQPAELGDSAMYLCASRSLVGLPYNEQFFGPGTRLTVL.

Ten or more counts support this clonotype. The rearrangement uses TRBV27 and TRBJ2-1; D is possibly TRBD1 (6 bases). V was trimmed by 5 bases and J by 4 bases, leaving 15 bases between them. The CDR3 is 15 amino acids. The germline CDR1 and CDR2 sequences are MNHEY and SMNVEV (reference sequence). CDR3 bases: TGTGCCAGCAGTCACCGGGACACCGAGTACAATGAGCAGTTCTTC. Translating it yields CASSHRDTEYNEQFF.

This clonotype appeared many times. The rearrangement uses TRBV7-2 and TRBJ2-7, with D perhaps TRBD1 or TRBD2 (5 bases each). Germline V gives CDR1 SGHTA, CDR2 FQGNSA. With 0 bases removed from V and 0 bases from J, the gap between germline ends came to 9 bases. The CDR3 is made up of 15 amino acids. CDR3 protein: CASSLAPGSSYEQYF. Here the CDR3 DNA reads TGTGCCAGCAGCTTAGCTCCAGGGAGCTCCTACGAGCAGTACTTC.

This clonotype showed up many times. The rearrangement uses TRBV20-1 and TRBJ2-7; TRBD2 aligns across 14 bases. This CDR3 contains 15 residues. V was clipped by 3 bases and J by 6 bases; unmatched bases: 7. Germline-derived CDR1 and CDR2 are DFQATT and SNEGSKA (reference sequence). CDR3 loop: CSASEGLAGGREQYF. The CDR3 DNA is TGCAGTGCTAGTGAAGGACTAGCGGGAGGTCGCGAGCAGTACTTC.

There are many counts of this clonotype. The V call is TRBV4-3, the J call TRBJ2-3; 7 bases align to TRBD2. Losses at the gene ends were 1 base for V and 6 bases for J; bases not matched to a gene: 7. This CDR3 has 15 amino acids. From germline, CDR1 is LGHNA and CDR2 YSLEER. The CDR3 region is CASSQAGGSTDTQYF. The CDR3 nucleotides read TGCGCCAGCAGCCAAGCGGGAGGTTCCACGGATACGCAGTATTTT.

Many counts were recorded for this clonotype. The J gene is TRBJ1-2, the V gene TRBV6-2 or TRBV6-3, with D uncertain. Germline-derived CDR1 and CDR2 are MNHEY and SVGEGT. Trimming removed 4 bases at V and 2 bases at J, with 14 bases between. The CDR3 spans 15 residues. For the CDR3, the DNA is TGTGCCAGCAGTTGGCCTAGACTTTCGAACTATGGCTACACCTTC. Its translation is CASSWPRLSNYGYTF.

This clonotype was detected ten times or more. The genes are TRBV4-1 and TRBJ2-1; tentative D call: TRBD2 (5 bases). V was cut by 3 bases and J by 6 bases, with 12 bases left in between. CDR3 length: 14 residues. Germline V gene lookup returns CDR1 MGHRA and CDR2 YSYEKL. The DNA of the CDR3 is TGCGCCAGCAGCCACAGCGGACCCCTCAATGAGCAGTTCTTC. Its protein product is CASSHSGPLNEQFF.

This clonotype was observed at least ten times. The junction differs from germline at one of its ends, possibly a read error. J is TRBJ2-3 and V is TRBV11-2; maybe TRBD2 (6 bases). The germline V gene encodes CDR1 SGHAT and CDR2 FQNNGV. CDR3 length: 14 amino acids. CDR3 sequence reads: CASSLDFGSRRENF. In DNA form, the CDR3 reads TGTGCCAGCAGCTTAGATTTCGGGTCCCGCCGGGAGAATTTT.

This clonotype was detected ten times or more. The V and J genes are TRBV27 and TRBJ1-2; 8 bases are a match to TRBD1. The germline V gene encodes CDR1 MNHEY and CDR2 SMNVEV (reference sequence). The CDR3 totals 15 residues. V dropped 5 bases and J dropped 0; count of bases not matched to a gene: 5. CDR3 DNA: TGTGCCAGCAGTCCGCAGGGGGCCCCTAACTATGGCTACACCTTC. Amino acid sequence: CASSPQGAPNYGYTF.

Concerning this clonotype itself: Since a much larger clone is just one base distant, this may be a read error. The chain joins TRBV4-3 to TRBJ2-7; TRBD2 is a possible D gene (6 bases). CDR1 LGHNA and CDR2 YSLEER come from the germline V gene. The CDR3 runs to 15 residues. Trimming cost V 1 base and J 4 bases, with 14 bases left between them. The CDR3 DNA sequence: TGCGCCAGCAGCCAAGGACGGGAGCGCCGTTACGAGCAGTACTTC. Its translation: CASSQGRERRYEQYF.

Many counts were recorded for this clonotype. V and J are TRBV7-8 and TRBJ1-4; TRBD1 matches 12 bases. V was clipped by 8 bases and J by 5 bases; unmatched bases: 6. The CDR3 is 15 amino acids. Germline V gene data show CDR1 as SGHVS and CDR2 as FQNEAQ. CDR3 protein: CASHRGQGANEKLFF. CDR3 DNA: TGTGCCAGCCATAGGGGACAGGGGGCGAATGAAAAACTGTTTTTT.

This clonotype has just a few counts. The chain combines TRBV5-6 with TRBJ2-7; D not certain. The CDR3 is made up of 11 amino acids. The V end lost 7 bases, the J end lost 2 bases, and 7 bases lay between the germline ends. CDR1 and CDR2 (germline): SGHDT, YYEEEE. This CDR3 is CASRSTYEQYF. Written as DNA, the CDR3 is TGTGCCAGCCGATCAACCTACGAGCAGTACTTC.

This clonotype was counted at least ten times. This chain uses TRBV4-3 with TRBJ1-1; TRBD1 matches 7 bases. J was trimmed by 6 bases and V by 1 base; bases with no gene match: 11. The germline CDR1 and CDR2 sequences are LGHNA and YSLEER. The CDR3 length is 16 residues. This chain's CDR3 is CASSQAWSGGSPEAFF. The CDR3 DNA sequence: TGCGCCAGCAGCCAAGCATGGTCAGGGGGATCCCCTGAAGCTTTCTTT.